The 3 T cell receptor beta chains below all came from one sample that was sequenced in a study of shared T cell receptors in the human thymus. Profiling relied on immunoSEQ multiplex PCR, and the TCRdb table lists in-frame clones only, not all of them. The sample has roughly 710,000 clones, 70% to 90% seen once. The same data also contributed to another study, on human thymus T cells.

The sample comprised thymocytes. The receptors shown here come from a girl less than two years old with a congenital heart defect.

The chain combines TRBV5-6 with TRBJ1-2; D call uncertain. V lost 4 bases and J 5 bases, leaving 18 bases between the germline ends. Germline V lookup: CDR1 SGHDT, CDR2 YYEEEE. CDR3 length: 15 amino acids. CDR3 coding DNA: TGTGCCAGCAGCAGCCGACTCGGCCTCCCATATGGCTACACCTTC. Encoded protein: CASSSRLGLPYGYTF.

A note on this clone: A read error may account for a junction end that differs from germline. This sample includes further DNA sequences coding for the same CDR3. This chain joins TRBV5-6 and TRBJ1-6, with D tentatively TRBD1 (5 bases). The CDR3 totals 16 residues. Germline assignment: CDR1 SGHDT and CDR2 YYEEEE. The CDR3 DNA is TGTGCCAGCAGCTTGTTATCACAGGAAAATGATTCCCCCCTCCACTTT. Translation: CASSLLSQENDSPLHF.

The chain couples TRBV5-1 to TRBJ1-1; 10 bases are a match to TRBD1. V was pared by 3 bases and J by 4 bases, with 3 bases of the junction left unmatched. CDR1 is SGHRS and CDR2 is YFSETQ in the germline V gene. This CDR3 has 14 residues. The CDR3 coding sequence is TGCGCCAGCAGCTCGGGACAGGGGTCCACTGAAGCTTTCTTT. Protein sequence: CASSSGQGSTEAFF.